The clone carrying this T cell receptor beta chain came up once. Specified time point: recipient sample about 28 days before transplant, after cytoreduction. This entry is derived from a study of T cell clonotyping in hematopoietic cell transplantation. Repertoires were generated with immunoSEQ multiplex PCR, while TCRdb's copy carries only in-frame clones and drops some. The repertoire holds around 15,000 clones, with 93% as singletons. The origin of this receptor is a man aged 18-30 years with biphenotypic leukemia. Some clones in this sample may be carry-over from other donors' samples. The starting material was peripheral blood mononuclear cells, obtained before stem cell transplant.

Here the CDR3 reads CATMDRSYEQYF. CDR3 nucleotide sequence: TGTGCCACCATGGACAGGTCCTACGAGCAGTACTTC. The chain employs TRBV19 and TRBJ2-7; TRBD1 matches 7 bases. V lost 10 bases to trimming and J lost 1 base; unmatched junction nucleotides: 4. The germline gives CDR1 LNHDA, CDR2 SQIVND (reference sequence). The CDR3 runs 12 residues.